The following is a TCR beta chain sequence with its context. The sample originates from a study of identical twins. Each CDR3 protein gets one entry after TCRdb re-called the 5' RACE reads with MiXCR. The sample contains more than 600,000 distinct CDR3 sequences, 18% of which appear only once. This CDR3 is 13 amino acids long. V was clipped by 4 bases and J by 9 bases, with 19 bases between them. Germline V gene lookup returns CDR1 DFQATT and CDR2 SNEGSKA (reference sequence). The same data also contributed to another study, on T cells expressing NK-cell markers. That investigation notes: It was sorted CD3+CD56-NKG2C+, CD3+CD56+NKG2C- and CD3+CD56+NKG2C+ T cells that provided the TCR beta repertoires. In a group of 5 to 7 donors, dominant NKG2C+ clonotypes represented 1.0-7.0% of CD8+ T cells.

Sequencing was carried out using PBMCs. The genes are TRBV20-1 and TRBJ2-7; D remains unclear. The clonotype originates from a woman between 18 and 29 years old in good health. CDR3 sequence: CSATNDRMKVQYF. The DNA of the CDR3 is TGCAGTGCTACCAACGACCGCATGAAGGTGCAGTACTTC.